These 17 T cell receptor beta chains were all obtained from the same sample, sequenced in a study of blood T cells in healthy people across ages. A second about 6 to 12 cycle PCR used barcoded and J-beta primers. TCRdb called the 5' RACE reads again in MiXCR, with one record for every CDR3 protein. This sample has 500,000 to 650,000 distinct CDR3 sequences, with about 26% found just once. Another study also made use of these data, one on T cells of mothers and their children.

The sequenced sample was blood. The receptors originated from a boy between 2 and 10 years old in good health.

In its sample, this clonotype was seen a few times. The rearrangement uses TRBV28 and TRBJ2-7; 10 bases line up with TRBD2. The ends lost 1 base at V and 6 bases at J; junction bases unmatched: 6. CDR3 length: 15 residues. Germline V gene lookup returns CDR1 MDHEN and CDR2 SYDVKM. CDR3 region: CASSLLLAGAVEQYF. The CDR3 nucleotides read TGTGCCAGCAGTTTATTGCTAGCGGGAGCAGTCGAGCAGTACTTC. Full variable domain (missing parts from reference TRBV28 and TRBJ2-7): DVKVTQSSRYLVKRTGEKVFLECVQDMDHENMFWYRQDPGLGLRLIYFSYDVKMKEKGDIPEGYSVSREKKERFSLILESASTNQTSMYLCASSLLLAGAVEQYFGPGTRLTVT.

Concerning this clonotype: One end of the junction varies from germline; a read error may be responsible. This chain connects TRBV4-1 to TRBJ2-4; 9 positions match TRBD2. CDR3 length equals 19 residues. Germline V lookup: CDR1 MGHRA, CDR2 YSYEKL. This chain's CDR3 is CASSLGLARERLAKNIQSF. CDR3 coding DNA: TGCGCCAGCAGCCTAGGACTAGCGAGGGAAAGACTAGCCAAAAACATTCAGTCCTTC.

In this sample, this clonotype turned up a few times. The chain employs TRBV6-1 and TRBJ2-5, with 9 nucleotides matching TRBD2. Germline loops: CDR1 MNHNS, CDR2 SASEGT. This CDR3 contains 17 residues. Unmatched junction bases numbered 7, after V lost 1 base and J lost 1 base. The CDR3 reads CASSEGWGGGVQETQYF. For the CDR3, the DNA is TGTGCCAGCAGTGAAGGTTGGGGCGGGGGGGTCCAAGAGACCCAGTACTTC.

The chain couples TRBV10-3 to TRBJ1-1, with 10 bases fitting TRBD1. The CDR3 consists of 15 residues. V shed 4 bases and J 4 bases; nucleotides not matched to a gene: 6. Germline loops: CDR1 ENHRY, CDR2 SYGVKD. The CDR3 nucleotides read TGTGCCATCAGTGTCCAGGGACAGGGGACCACTGAAGCTTTCTTT. It translates to CAISVQGQGTTEAFF.

This clonotype was counted between two and nine times. The chain joins TRBV5-1 to TRBJ2-7; 9 bases fit TRBD1. After removal of 3 bases from V and 1 base from J, the junction contained 5 bases not matched to a gene. This CDR3 region has 15 residues. The germline CDR1 and CDR2 sequences are SGHRS and YFSETQ. CDR3: CASSSTGTGSYEQYF. CDR3 in DNA: TGCGCCAGCAGCTCTACCGGGACAGGGTCCTACGAGCAGTACTTC.

There are a few counts of this clonotype. The genes are TRBV12-3 or TRBV12-4 and TRBJ2-5, with D perhaps matching TRBD1 (6 bases). This CDR3 is built from 18 residues. With 6 bases removed from V and 1 base from J, the gap between germline ends came to 24 bases. The CDR3 protein is CASRPARLGHPLQETQYF. CDR3 DNA sequence: TGTGCCAGCAGACCAGCGCGCTTGGGACACCCTCTCCAAGAGACCCAGTACTTC.

This clonotype was observed a handful of times. V gene TRBV10-3 combines with J gene TRBJ2-7; 7 bases align to TRBD2. CDR3 length: 12 amino acids. J was trimmed by 3 bases and V by 9 bases; bases with no gene match: 5. The V gene's germline CDR1 is ENHRY and CDR2 SYGVKD. This CDR3 reads CAIGTTIYEQYF. The CDR3 coding sequence is TGTGCCATTGGGACTACTATCTACGAGCAGTACTTC.

V is TRBV2 and J is TRBJ2-5, with a weak D call TRBD2 (6 bases). Between the trimmed V and J ends, which lost 3 bases and 0 bases, there was a span of 17 bases. Germline values: CDR1 SNHLY, CDR2 FYNNEI. The length of the CDR3 is 17 residues. This CDR3 reads CASSDMGGAYYQETQYF. The CDR3 nucleotides read TGTGCCAGCAGTGATATGGGCGGGGCATACTACCAAGAGACCCAGTACTTC.

V usage is TRBV7-8 and J usage is TRBJ2-7; 8 bases line up with TRBD2. The germline V gene encodes CDR1 SGHVS and CDR2 FQNEAQ. The V segment lost 0 bases and the J segment 3 bases; nucleotides outside the gene matches: 7. The CDR3 has 16 residues. Written as DNA, the CDR3 is TGTGCCAGCAGCTTAGCCCCGGGACTAGTATTCTACGAGCAGTACTTC. This gives the protein CASSLAPGLVFYEQYF. The full variable domain, with the rest looked up from reference TRBV7-8 and TRBJ2-7, is GAGVSQSPRYKVAKRGQDVALRCDPISGHVSLFWYQQALGQGPEFLTYFQNEAQLDKSGLPSDRFFAERPEGSVSTLKIQRTQQEDSAVYLCASSLAPGLVFYEQYFGPGTRLTVT.

V usage is TRBV6-5 and J usage is TRBJ2-1; 9 nucleotides line up with TRBD2. This CDR3 spans 15 amino acids. J gave up 8 bases and V 5 bases, and 10 bases lay outside the gene matches. The germline gives CDR1 MNHEY, CDR2 SVGAGI. The CDR3 protein is CASSTRDWTSDEQFF. CDR3 coding DNA: TGTGCCAGCAGTACTCGGGACTGGACTAGCGATGAGCAGTTCTTC.

This chain connects TRBV10-3 to TRBJ2-7, with 9 bases identical to TRBD1. Germline CDR1 and CDR2: ENHRY and SYGVKD. The CDR3 loop spans 16 amino acids. The trim removed 4 bases at V and 1 base at J, leaving 8 bases unmatched. Written as DNA, the CDR3 is TGTGCCATCAGTGCCGGAGGGGGACAGGGATCCTACGAGCAGTACTTC. This encodes CAISAGGGQGSYEQYF.

This clonotype was counted between two and nine times. The V and J genes are TRBV7-9 and TRBJ1-4; D unclear. This CDR3 is 16 amino acids long. The V gene lost 3 bases and the J gene lost 0 bases, with 11 bases spanning the gap. Germline lookup yields CDR1 SEHNR and CDR2 FQNEAQ (reference sequence). This chain's CDR3 is CASSFLGVSTNEKLFF. CDR3 coding DNA: TGTGCCAGCAGCTTTTTAGGAGTATCAACTAATGAAAAACTGTTTTTT.

The chain carries TRBV7-2 and TRBJ1-5; tentatively, D is TRBD1 (6 bases). Deletions cut 5 bases from V and 1 base from J, with 12 bases between. CDR1 is SGHTA, CDR2 FQGNSA, per germline. This CDR3 has 15 amino acids. The CDR3 nucleotides are TGTGCCAGCAGCAAGTACAGGGAGAGCAATCAGCCCCAGCATTTT. This codes for CASSKYRESNQPQHF.

The genes are TRBV5-1 and TRBJ1-6; weak D call: TRBD1 (5 bases). The ends were cut back, 4 bases at V and 7 bases at J, with 18 bases in the middle. The germline V gene encodes CDR1 SGHRS and CDR2 YFSETQ. The CDR3 is made up of 16 amino acids. CDR3 sequence: CASSLPDPGGNSPLHF. The CDR3, as DNA: TGCGCCAGCAGCCTCCCGGACCCTGGGGGGAATTCACCCCTCCACTTT.

This CDR3 is CSAVGWTLNTEAFF. CDR3 bases: TGCAGTGCCGTAGGTTGGACTCTGAACACTGAAGCTTTCTTT. V and J are TRBV20-1 and TRBJ1-1; D is uncertain. The CDR3 contains 14 residues. Looked up from germline, CDR1 is DFQATT and CDR2 is SNEGSKA (reference sequence). The V gene lost 6 bases and the J gene lost 0 bases, with 14 bases spanning the gap.

The V and J genes are TRBV27 and TRBJ2-7; D possibly corresponds to TRBD1 (10 bases). The germline gives CDR1 MNHEY, CDR2 SMNVEV (reference sequence). The CDR3 totals 20 residues. Trimming stripped 5 bases from V and 2 bases from J, with 31 bases between. The CDR3 DNA sequence: TGTGCCAGCAGTCACGACAGGGGGCACGTTTCGGCGGGAGGGGCCTACGAGCAGTACTTC. Translation: CASSHDRGHVSAGGAYEQYF.

This sequence joins TRBV2 and TRBJ2-5; D is ambiguous. Germline loops: CDR1 SNHLY, CDR2 FYNNEI. The CDR3 has 12 amino acids. V was cut by 8 bases and J by 1 base, with 8 bases left in between. CDR3 loop: CASGVSQETQYF. The CDR3 coding sequence is TGTGCCAGCGGGGTCAGCCAAGAGACCCAGTACTTC.